Given below is one T cell receptor beta chain in context. The antigen remains undetermined. The CDR3 contains 14 residues. V was pared by 5 bases and J by 2 bases, with 2 bases of the junction left unmatched. The sample belongs to a study of CD8 T cells in ankylosing spondylitis. Whole-study results and caveats: Reportedly, disease-linked clones are significantly enriched in ankylosing spondylitis patients' matched synovial fluid.

The TCR beta libraries were generated through quantitative 5'-RACE incorporating molecular barcodes. TCRdb reprocessed the 5' RACE reads via MiXCR and lists one record per CDR3 protein. The sample contains about 130,000 distinct CDR3 sequences, around 9.7% of which appear only once. The TCR was taken from a male donor with ankylosing spondylitis or in good health (not recorded which). Sequencing was performed on blood, either unsorted or a sorted T cell fraction (not recorded which). The rearrangement joins TRBV12-3 or TRBV12-4 to TRBJ1-5; 8 nucleotides agree with TRBD1. In DNA, the CDR3 is TGTGCCAGCAGTGTACAGGGGGGCAATCAGCCCCAGCATTTT. Amino acid sequence: CASSVQGGNQPQHF.